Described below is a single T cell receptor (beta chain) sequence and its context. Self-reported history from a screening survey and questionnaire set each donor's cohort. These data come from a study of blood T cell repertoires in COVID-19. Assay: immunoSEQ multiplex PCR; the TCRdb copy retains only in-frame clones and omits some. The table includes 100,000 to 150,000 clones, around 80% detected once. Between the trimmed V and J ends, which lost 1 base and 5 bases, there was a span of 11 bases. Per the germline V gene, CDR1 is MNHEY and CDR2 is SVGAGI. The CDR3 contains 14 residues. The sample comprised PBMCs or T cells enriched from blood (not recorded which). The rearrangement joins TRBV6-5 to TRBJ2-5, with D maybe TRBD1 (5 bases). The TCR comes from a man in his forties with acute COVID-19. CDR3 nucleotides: TGTGCCAGCAGTTACTTCACAGGAGTCGAGACCCAGTACTTC. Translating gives CASSYFTGVETQYF.